This is a list of T cell receptor beta chains from one sample in a study of T cell repertoires in cytomegalovirus infection. TCRdb reprocessed the reads via MiXCR and lists one record per CDR3 protein. This repertoire shows about 460,000 distinct CDR3 sequences, 11% found once; its top ten account for about 10%. Specimen: PBMCs. The source is a human donor in good health (CMV status not recorded). Some clones in this sample may be carry-over from other donors' samples. The CDR3 runs from the conserved cysteine through the conserved F or W. A D gene is named only where the DNA matches it firmly. Clone size appears in some rows only: once, few, many, or a class for an expanded clone.

CDR3 DNA: TGTGCCAGCTCACCACCGAATGGCAGAATCTACAATGAGCAGTTCTTC
CDR3 protein: CASSPPNGRIYNEQFF
V gene: TRBV18
clone size: -
CDR3 length: 16
J gene: TRBJ2-1
D gene: -

CDR3 DNA: TGTGCCAGCAGCCGATTAGCGGGAGGGGTCCCCGGGGAGCTGTTTTTT
CDR3 protein: CASSRLAGGVPGELFF
V gene: TRBV3-1
clone size: -
CDR3 length: 16
J gene: TRBJ2-2
D gene: TRBD2

CDR3 DNA: TGTGCCAGCAGCTTACAACCTGAAGCTTTCTTT
CDR3 protein: CASSLQPEAFF
V gene: TRBV13
clone size: few
CDR3 length: 11
J gene: TRBJ1-1
D gene: -

CDR3 DNA: TGTGCCAGCGAGTTCGGAAAGAACACCGGGGAGCTGTTTTTT
CDR3 protein: CASEFGKNTGELFF
V gene: TRBV7-3
clone size: -
CDR3 length: 14
J gene: TRBJ2-2
D gene: -

CDR3 DNA: TGCAGTGCTACTCGGGGCAGCGGGAGAGGCACAGATACGCAGTATTTT
CDR3 protein: CSATRGSGRGTDTQYF
V gene: TRBV20-1
clone size: many
CDR3 length: 16
J gene: TRBJ2-3
D gene: TRBD2

CDR3 DNA: TGTGCCAGCAGCGGCGGGGTCGGGACAGGGGGCCATGGCTACACCTTC
CDR3 protein: CASSGGVGTGGHGYTF
V gene: TRBV6-4
clone size: -
CDR3 length: 16
J gene: TRBJ1-2
D gene: TRBD1

CDR3 DNA: TGTGCCACCAGCGCGGACAGGGGGGTTTACAATGAGCAGTTCTTC
CDR3 protein: CATSADRGVYNEQFF
V gene: TRBV24-1
clone size: -
CDR3 length: 15
J gene: TRBJ2-1
D gene: TRBD1

CDR3 DNA: TGTGCCAGCTCACCGACGGCCCCGCAAGAGACCCAGTACTTC
CDR3 protein: CASSPTAPQETQYF
V gene: TRBV18
clone size: many
CDR3 length: 14
J gene: TRBJ2-5
D gene: -

CDR3 DNA: TGTGCCACCAGCAGAGATGCAGGGCAGATAGGCAATCAGCCCCAGCATTTT
CDR3 protein: CATSRDAGQIGNQPQHF
V gene: TRBV15
clone size: once
CDR3 length: 17
J gene: TRBJ1-5
D gene: -

CDR3 DNA: TGTGCCAGCAGTTTTCAGATGGTCCGAAGAACTAACTATGGCTACACCTTC
CDR3 protein: CASSFQMVRRTNYGYTF
V gene: TRBV12-3/TRBV12-4
clone size: many
CDR3 length: 17
J gene: TRBJ1-2
D gene: -

CDR3 DNA: TGTGCCAGCCGAAGGCAGGGGGCTTCTGGAAACACCATATATTTT
CDR3 protein: CASRRQGASGNTIYF
V gene: TRBV7-8
clone size: many
CDR3 length: 15
J gene: TRBJ1-3
D gene: TRBD1

CDR3 DNA: TGCAGCGTTGAAAGAGCAGGGGGAGGGAACACTGAAGCTTTCTTT
CDR3 protein: CSVERAGGGNTEAFF
V gene: TRBV29-1
clone size: few
CDR3 length: 15
J gene: TRBJ1-1
D gene: TRBD1

CDR3 DNA: TGTGCCAGCAGCTCCGCGGACTTGTGGACTGAAGCTTTCTTT
CDR3 protein: CASSSADLWTEAFF
V gene: TRBV11-2
clone size: many
CDR3 length: 14
J gene: TRBJ1-1
D gene: -

CDR3 DNA: TGTGCCAGCCTCTTCCGACGGGGGCTGAGCACTGAAGCTTTCTTT
CDR3 protein: CASLFRRGLSTEAFF
V gene: TRBV12-3/TRBV12-4
clone size: many
CDR3 length: 15
J gene: TRBJ1-1
D gene: -

CDR3 DNA: TGTGCCAGCAGCGGAGGGACAGGGGTCGTAACCGGGGAGCTGTTTTTT
CDR3 protein: CASSGGTGVVTGELFF
V gene: TRBV5-6
clone size: few
CDR3 length: 16
J gene: TRBJ2-2
D gene: TRBD1

CDR3 DNA: TGTGCCAGCAGTCCTCAGGGAACAGGTCAGCCCCAGCATTTT
CDR3 protein: CASSPQGTGQPQHF
V gene: TRBV2
clone size: few
CDR3 length: 14
J gene: TRBJ1-5
D gene: -

CDR3 DNA: TGCAGTGCTATTTCAGAGTTTTCCTACGAGCAGTACTTC
CDR3 protein: CSAISEFSYEQYF
V gene: TRBV20-1
clone size: -
CDR3 length: 13
J gene: TRBJ2-7
D gene: -

CDR3 DNA: TGTGCCAGCAGTTACGGACTAGCGGGGATCTACGAGCAGTACTTC
CDR3 protein: CASSYGLAGIYEQYF
V gene: TRBV12-3/TRBV12-4
clone size: many
CDR3 length: 15
J gene: TRBJ2-7
D gene: TRBD2

CDR3 DNA: TGCAGTGCTAGACTAGCGGGAGGAGAGCAGTTCTTC
CDR3 protein: CSARLAGGEQFF
V gene: TRBV20-1
clone size: few
CDR3 length: 12
J gene: TRBJ2-1
D gene: TRBD2

CDR3 DNA: TGCGCCAGCAGCTTGGGGAGCGTCCCCTCCTACGAGCAGTACTTC
CDR3 protein: CASSLGSVPSYEQYF
V gene: TRBV5-1
clone size: -
CDR3 length: 15
J gene: TRBJ2-7
D gene: -

CDR3 DNA: TGCAGTGCTGCCGACGCAGTTAATAGCAATCAGCCCCAGCATTTT
CDR3 protein: CSAADAVNSNQPQHF
V gene: TRBV20-1
clone size: many
CDR3 length: 15
J gene: TRBJ1-5
D gene: -

CDR3 DNA: TGTGCCAGCAGCCCATGGGTAGGGGCCCAGAGCACTGAAGCTTTCTTT
CDR3 protein: CASSPWVGAQSTEAFF
V gene: TRBV7-8
clone size: many
CDR3 length: 16
J gene: TRBJ1-1
D gene: -

CDR3 DNA: TGTGCCAGCAGTGTCGATCTAGGCACCGGGGAGCTGTTTTTT
CDR3 protein: CASSVDLGTGELFF
V gene: TRBV12-3/TRBV12-4
clone size: many
CDR3 length: 14
J gene: TRBJ2-2
D gene: -

CDR3 DNA: TGTGCCAGCAGTCGCCTGACTGGCTACAATGAGCAGTTCTTC
CDR3 protein: CASSRLTGYNEQFF
V gene: TRBV12-3/TRBV12-4
clone size: many
CDR3 length: 14
J gene: TRBJ2-1
D gene: -

CDR3 DNA: TGTGCCAGCAGTTTTCCGGGGGGTCCCTCCAACGAGCAGTACTTC
CDR3 protein: CASSFPGGPSNEQYF
V gene: TRBV28
clone size: -
CDR3 length: 15
J gene: TRBJ2-7
D gene: TRBD2

CDR3 DNA: TGTGCCAGCAGTGCAGCAGTGGGACTAGCTAGGCATGAGCAGTTCTTC
CDR3 protein: CASSAAVGLARHEQFF
V gene: TRBV6-1
clone size: many
CDR3 length: 16
J gene: TRBJ2-1
D gene: TRBD2

CDR3 DNA: TGTGCCACCAGTGACCGAAGACAGGGCGAGGGCACCGGGGAGCTGTTTTTT
CDR3 protein: CATSDRRQGEGTGELFF
V gene: TRBV24-1
clone size: many
CDR3 length: 17
J gene: TRBJ2-2
D gene: TRBD1

CDR3 DNA: TGCGCCAGCGTTGTGGGTACGGGTTCAACCACGCAGTATTTT
CDR3 protein: CASVVGTGSTTQYF
V gene: TRBV5-1
clone size: few
CDR3 length: 14
J gene: TRBJ2-3
D gene: -